One and the same sample provided the 25 T cell receptor beta chains below, sequenced in a study of T cell repertoires in cytomegalovirus infection. One entry per CDR3 protein, called by TCRdb with MiXCR from the reads. The data contain about 100,000 distinct CDR3 sequences, less than 25% of them singletons. Material: CD8+ T cells from PBMCs. The receptors originated from a human donor in good health (CMV status not recorded). Some clones in this sample may be carry-over from other donors' samples.

The chain joins TRBV9 to TRBJ1-1; TRBD1 aligns across 8 bases. V lost 6 bases to trimming and J lost 0 bases; unmatched junction nucleotides: 4. The CDR3 extends over 14 amino acids. Germline V gene sequence: CDR1 SGDLS, CDR2 YYNGEE. CDR3: CASTGTGLNTEAFF. In DNA, the CDR3 is TGTGCCAGCACCGGGACAGGTTTGAACACTGAAGCTTTCTTT. Complete variable domain (other parts from reference TRBV9 and TRBJ1-1): DSGVTQTPKHLITATGQRVTLRCSPRSGDLSVYWYQQSLDQGLQFLIQYYNGEERAKGNILERFSAQQFPDLHSELNLSSLELGDSALYFCASTGTGLNTEAFFGQGTRLTVV.

The J gene is TRBJ2-7, the V gene TRBV5-1; 14 positions match TRBD2. Trimming removed 0 bases from V and 3 bases from J; junction bases left unmatched: 5. In germline, CDR1 is SGHRS, CDR2 YFSETQ. The CDR3 extends over 17 amino acids. This CDR3 reads CASSLVTGLAGGYEQYF. CDR3 DNA sequence: TGCGCCAGCAGCTTGGTAACCGGACTAGCGGGGGGCTACGAGCAGTACTTC.

To note about this clonotype: Given a much more abundant clone one base away, this may be a read error. The chain uses TRBV7-2 and TRBJ1-5; possibly TRBD1 for D (5 bases). Germline V lookup: CDR1 SGHTA, CDR2 FQGNSA. CDR3 length: 16 amino acids. CDR3 nucleotide sequence: TGTGCCAGCAGCTTAGGACTTGGGACCTCAAATCAGCCCCAGCTTTTT. Protein product: CASSLGLGTSNQPQLF.

The sample holds one count of this clonotype. The V call is TRBV20-1, the J call TRBJ2-7; either TRBD1 or TRBD2 may fit D (5 bases each). Germline CDR1 and CDR2: DFQATT and SNEGSKA (reference sequence). CDR3 size: 15 residues. The V and J ends lost 6 bases and 2 bases respectively, with 20 bases between them. The CDR3 DNA sequence: TGCAGTGCGGGGGATTGGGCGGAACATACCTACGAGCAGTACTTC. This gives the protein CSAGDWAEHTYEQYF.

This clonotype has only a few counts. The chain carries TRBV11-3 and TRBJ2-7, with D tentatively TRBD2 (8 bases). The length of the CDR3 is 16 residues. V lost 7 bases and J lost 3, with 22 bases in between. Germline loops: CDR1 SGHNT, CDR2 YENEEA. The DNA of the CDR3 is TGTGCCAGCACCCCCCGGGACAGCGGGAGCTACTACGAGCAGTACTTC. Residues: CASTPRDSGSYYEQYF. The whole variable domain, filled in from reference TRBV11-3 and TRBJ2-7, reads EAGVVQSPRYKIIEKKQPVAFWCNPISGHNTLYWYLQNLGQGPELLIRYENEEAVDDSQLPKDRFSAERLKGVDSTLKIQPAELGDSAVYLCASTPRDSGSYYEQYFGPGTRLTVT.

This clonotype appeared a few times. The V gene is TRBV4-1, the J gene TRBJ2-1; a weak D match, TRBD2 (6 bases). The CDR3 totals 17 residues. CDR1 is MGHRA, CDR2 YSYEKL, per germline. Trimming took 0 bases from V and 3 from J, leaving 15 bases between them. As DNA, the CDR3 is TGCGCCAGCAGCCAAGAATCGGGAGAGCCACACTACAATGAGCAGTTCTTC. Protein: CASSQESGEPHYNEQFF.

This clonotype was counted only a few times. This rearrangement joins TRBV7-2 to TRBJ2-7; a weak D match, TRBD2 (5 bases). There are 15 residues in the CDR3. Germline CDR1 reads SGHTA; CDR2 reads FQGNSA. Trimming stripped 5 bases from V and 0 bases from J, with 14 bases between. Written as DNA, the CDR3 is TGTGCCAGCAGCCCCGTGGCGGGTGACTCCTACGAGCAGTACTTC. Translated, it gives CASSPVAGDSYEQYF.

The sample holds a few counts of this clonotype. The chain uses TRBV5-6 and TRBJ2-1; 9 positions agree with TRBD2. The germline V gene encodes CDR1 SGHDT and CDR2 YYEEEE. The ends lost 3 bases at V and 7 bases at J; junction bases unmatched: 5. The CDR3 consists of 14 residues. The CDR3 DNA sequence: TGTGCCAGCAGCTCCGGGACTAGCCAGAATGAGCAGTTCTTC. It is translated as CASSSGTSQNEQFF.

This clonotype was counted between two and nine times. V and J are TRBV27 and TRBJ1-1; D may be TRBD1 (6 bases). The CDR3 runs to 14 residues. Per the germline V gene, CDR1 is MNHEY and CDR2 is SMNVEV (reference sequence). V was trimmed by 3 bases and J by 4 bases, leaving 12 bases between them. CDR3 nucleotides: TGTGCCAGCAGTTTCGGACAGCTTGGCACTGAAGCTTTCTTT. It translates to CASSFGQLGTEAFF.

The chain links TRBV7-4 to TRBJ2-3; D not resolved. Trimming removed 5 bases at V and 5 bases at J, with 14 bases between. CDR3 length equals 14 residues. The V gene's germline CDR1 is SGHVT and CDR2 SQSDAQ. CDR3 residues: CASSVVHRRDTQYF. The CDR3 nucleotides read TGTGCCAGCAGCGTCGTACACCGACGAGATACGCAGTATTTT.

Remarks on this clonotype: A much larger clone lies one base from this, so it may be a read error. The chain employs TRBV28 and TRBJ1-5; D perhaps matches TRBD1 (5 bases). V lost 8 bases to trimming and J lost 0 bases, with 17 bases between them. The germline V gene encodes CDR1 MDHEN and CDR2 SYDVKM. The CDR3 runs 16 residues. The CDR3 DNA follows: TGTGCCAGCGGTAACCCCACGGGGGGTAGCAATCAGCCCCAGCATTTT. This gives the protein CASGNPTGGSNQPQHF.

The chain joins TRBV10-3 to TRBJ2-7; TRBD1 is a possible D gene (5 bases). Per germline, CDR1 ENHRY and CDR2 SYGVKD. Trimming cost V 2 bases and J 0 bases, with 11 bases left between them. The CDR3 has 15 amino acids. CDR3 in amino acids: CAISENRTPSYEQYF. In DNA form, the CDR3 reads TGTGCCATCAGTGAGAACAGGACACCCTCCTACGAGCAGTACTTC.

The CDR3 DNA is TGTGCCAGCAGCCCCTCGGATGGTAGCTATGGCTACACCTTC. The encoded protein is CASSPSDGSYGYTF. The gene calls are TRBV7-8 and TRBJ1-2; unclear D gene. CDR3 length: 14 residues. The V end lost 5 bases, the J end lost 4 bases, and 14 bases lay between the germline ends. Germline CDR1 is SGHVS and CDR2 is FQNEAQ.

The chain recombines TRBV9 with TRBJ2-2; 12 bases are shared with TRBD2. This CDR3 region has 17 residues. V lost 0 bases, J lost 7 bases, and 7 bases stayed unmatched. Germline loops: CDR1 SGDLS, CDR2 YYNGEE. For the CDR3, the DNA is TGTGCCAGCAGCGTAGAGTCTAGCGGGGGGGCCGGCGGGGAGCTGTTTTTT. Protein: CASSVESSGGAGGELFF.

The genes are TRBV6-1 and TRBJ2-7; D gene ambiguous. The V gene lost 7 bases and the J gene lost 3 bases, with 7 bases spanning the gap. CDR3 length: 11 residues. The germline CDR1 and CDR2 sequences are MNHNS and SASEGT. This chain's CDR3 is CASTGDYEQYF. In DNA, the CDR3 is TGTGCCAGCACTGGTGACTACGAGCAGTACTTC.

This clonotype was counted a few times. This chain links TRBV27 with TRBJ2-7; 7 bases line up with TRBD2. Germline V gene data show CDR1 as MNHEY and CDR2 as SMNVEV (reference sequence). The CDR3 loop spans 14 amino acids. The V and J ends lost 10 bases and 0 bases, in that order; junction bases with no gene match: 9. DNA for the CDR3: TGTGCCACCGCACCCGGGGAGGGCTCCTACGAGCAGTACTTC. Protein product: CATAPGEGSYEQYF.

This clonotype was counted a few times. The chain links TRBV6-1 to TRBJ2-1, with 12 bases matching TRBD2. Germline CDR1 MNHNS, CDR2 SASEGT. This CDR3 is built from 15 residues. V trimming: 6 bases; J trimming: 7 bases; junction bases outside the gene matches: 7. This CDR3 reads CASRAPTSGRNEQFF. As DNA, the CDR3 is TGTGCCAGCAGGGCCCCGACTAGCGGGAGAAATGAGCAGTTCTTC.

At least ten counts were recorded for this clonotype. The chain joins TRBV7-2 to TRBJ2-1; 14 bases map to TRBD2. Germline assignment: CDR1 SGHTA and CDR2 FQGNSA. V lost 2 bases to trimming and J lost 2 bases; unmatched junction nucleotides: 8. The CDR3 consists of 19 residues. CDR3 protein: CASSLSGTSGGGPYNEQFF. The CDR3 DNA follows: TGTGCCAGCAGCTTATCAGGGACTAGCGGGGGAGGCCCCTACAATGAGCAGTTCTTC.

The chain has TRBV19 and TRBJ1-4; D is ambiguous. The CDR3 loop spans 16 amino acids. Trimming removed 5 bases at V and 0 bases at J, with 13 bases between. CDR1 LNHDA and CDR2 SQIVND come from the germline V gene (reference sequence). The CDR3 reads CASSPDTAATNEKLFF. The CDR3 DNA reads as TGTGCCAGTAGTCCAGACACGGCAGCAACTAATGAAAAACTGTTTTTT.

This clonotype was seen only a few times. The chain employs TRBV28 and TRBJ2-7, with D perhaps TRBD1 (6 bases). The CDR3 contains 15 residues. Trimming stripped 2 bases from V and 6 bases from J, with 17 bases between. Per the germline V gene, CDR1 is MDHEN and CDR2 is SYDVKM. CDR3: CASSLPRQAGVEQYF. In DNA form, the CDR3 reads TGTGCCAGCAGTTTACCTCGACAGGCCGGAGTCGAGCAGTACTTC.

The J gene is TRBJ2-2, the V gene TRBV7-3, with D uncertain. Per germline, CDR1 SGHTA and CDR2 FQGTGA. CDR3 size: 16 residues. V was clipped by 0 bases and J by 4 bases, with 12 bases between them. The CDR3 region is CASSLTPDLVTGELFF. CDR3 DNA: TGTGCCAGCAGCTTAACCCCAGATCTTGTCACCGGGGAGCTGTTTTTT.

This clonotype turned up a few times. The chain employs TRBV24-1 and TRBJ2-2; 7 bases agree with TRBD2. CDR1 KGHDR and CDR2 SFDVKD come from the germline V gene. This CDR3 has 17 amino acids. After removal of 1 base from V and 1 base from J, the junction contained 5 bases not matched to a gene. The CDR3 reads CATSDFSAGENTGELFF. In DNA form, the CDR3 reads TGTGCCACCAGTGATTTTTCCGCGGGGGAGAACACCGGGGAGCTGTTTTTT.

This clonotype was picked up many times. The chain recombines TRBV19 with TRBJ2-3, with 7 positions matching TRBD1. Per the germline V gene, CDR1 is LNHDA and CDR2 is SQIVND (reference sequence). Trimming at V came to 2 bases and at J to 2 bases, leaving 4 bases not matched to a gene. The CDR3 has 15 amino acids. In DNA, the CDR3 is TGTGCCAGTAGTATACGGGACAGCCTCACAGATACGCAGTATTTT. As protein: CASSIRDSLTDTQYF.

This clonotype was seen only a few times. The chain carries TRBV27 and TRBJ2-2; 8 bases map to TRBD1. The germline V gene encodes CDR1 MNHEY and CDR2 SMNVEV (reference sequence). The CDR3 runs to 16 residues. J gave up 1 base and V 4 bases, and 5 bases lay outside the gene matches. In DNA form, the CDR3 reads TGTGCCAGCAGTTCCCTGGACAGGGAGAACACCGGGGAGCTGTTTTTT. Its translation is CASSSLDRENTGELFF.

The chain joins TRBV12-3 or TRBV12-4 to TRBJ1-5; TRBD1 agrees at 8 bases. The V and J ends lost 6 bases and 2 bases, in that order; junction bases with no gene match: 0. The CDR3 totals 13 residues. The CDR3 DNA is TGTGCCAGCAGGACAGGGGGCAATCAGCCCCAGCATTTT. The encoded protein is CASRTGGNQPQHF.